A single T cell receptor beta chain is shown here with its context. In its sample, this clonotype was seen many times. There is no known antigen for this receptor. No much larger clonotype is one base removed from it; base qualities were not supplied. This sample is drawn from a study of blood T cells in healthy people across ages (dated by TCRdb to 2015 to 2017). As for the study more broadly: In model experiments, template switching captured roughly one uniquely barcoded TCR beta cDNA molecule for every two T cells. To avoid experimental bias, donors of different ages were spread randomly across the sequencing lanes. Age-related changes in TCR beta repertoire diversity were measured in the study by deep sequencing normalized with unique cDNA molecular identifiers. For two donors (one aged 18 to 30 and one aged 80 or older), the study analyzed two additional independent replicas of 1 million unique cDNA reads from the same blood draw. Donors were grouped into four age groups: young (average 16 years), middle-aged (39), aged (around 60) and long-lived (just over 80). The research as a whole found: Bulk unsorted PBMC profiling prevented conclusive comparison of naive and antigen-experienced compartments. There was a strong correlation between observed TCR beta diversity and the percentage of naive T cells measured by flow cytometry. Estimates of total diversity from one million sequenced T cells were regarded as lower bounds and underestimates. Compared with the aged group, the long-lived group had more naive CD4+ T cells, fewer expanded clones and increased TCR diversity, a pattern suggesting age selection. Donor CMV infection status was unknown, potentially confounding age-related changes in expanded clonotypes. Observed TCR beta diversity per million T cells fell roughly linearly with age, and a significant reduction was already apparent by age roughly 40.

The library was built by means of 5' RACE. TCRdb shows the sequencer as Illumina HiSeq 2500. A second PCR of roughly 6 to 11 cycles was run with a J-beta primer mix and a sample-barcoded 5' primer. A template-switch 5' adaptor carrying 12 random nucleotides introduced a unique molecular identifier onto each TCR beta cDNA molecule. Each sample yielded at least 3 million CDR3-containing paired-end reads. The Mint cDNA synthesis kit, primed by a TRBC-specific oligonucleotide, was used to synthesize first-strand cDNA from all RNA. Following uracil-DNA glycosylase treatment, a first 18-cycle PCR with universal primers M1SS and BC2_uni_R was performed on all cDNA. Regarding the original processing steps: For normalization, 1 million high-quality reads were randomly selected from each sample, with every read carrying a distinct molecular identifier. Reads sharing molecular identifiers were discarded rather than binned into consensus sequences. CDR3 identification, clonotype clustering and error correction used MiTCR with a Q25 quality threshold and the strictest error-elimination algorithm. A nonparametric unseen species model with Euler transformation was used to estimate a lower bound on total TCR beta diversity. TCRdb reworked the public reads: Q25 trimming with fastp, MiXCR clone assembly, productive beta chains retained. Entries that share a CDR3 protein sequence are merged under the most common genes and DNA. TCRdb's processing, not the authors', yielded these V and J calls. The sample table records some 900,000 distinct CDR3 sequences; roughly 43% of these occur just once. The ten largest clones take up roughly an eighth of the sample.

The donors were 40 or so Caucasian individuals from Russia, aged about 6 to 100 years, who were systemically healthy. Each donor gave about 9.7 milliliters of peripheral blood, drawn into EDTA-treated Vacutainer tubes. PBMCs were isolated by Ficoll-Paque density-gradient centrifugation, with at least 6.5 million obtained per sample. Total RNA, at least 6 micrograms per sample, was extracted from PBMCs with Trizol reagent. For every donor, an aliquot of PBMCs went through flow cytometry to measure the percentages of naive CD45RAhigh/CD27high T cells. The sequenced material came from blood. The TCR sequence derives from a man aged 25-45 years in good health.

The CDR3 protein is CASSFAYGYTF. The DNA reads TGTGCCAGCAGCTTCGCGTATGGCTACACCTTC. The sequence links TRBV7-9 to TRBJ1-2, with the D gene uncertain. Cut back by 3 bases and 5 bases, the V and J ends lie 4 bases apart. CDR1 SEHNR and CDR2 FQNEAQ are derived from the germline V gene (reference sequence). Its CDR3 holds 11 amino acids, cysteine through phenylalanine. Only the CDR3 DNA stays, 33 bases, in frame from base 1.